Shown below are 30 T cell receptor beta chains from a single sample sequenced in a study of blood T cell repertoires in COVID-19. Repertoires were generated with immunoSEQ multiplex PCR, while TCRdb's copy carries only in-frame clones and drops some. The sample has a few hundred thousand clones, more than 80% seen once. The sequencing sample was made of peripheral blood. These receptors all stem from a woman aged 45-65 years with COVID-19, enrolled during active disease.

The chain combines TRBV11-3 with TRBJ2-1; no definite D call. V dropped 5 bases and J dropped 0 bases, with 5 bases sitting between them. This CDR3 contains 13 residues. Germline CDR1 SGHNT, CDR2 YENEEA. The CDR3 nucleotides are TGTGCCAGCAGCGCCAGCTCCTACAATGAGCAGTTCTTC. Translation: CASSASSYNEQFF.

This clone was seen a handful of times. V and J are TRBV5-6 and TRBJ2-1; D is possibly TRBD2 (6 bases). CDR1 SGHDT and CDR2 YYEEEE come from the germline V gene. CDR3 size: 16 residues. V lost 4 bases and J lost 5, with 19 bases in between. CDR3: CASSPYRLVGHNEQFF. The DNA for the CDR3 is TGTGCCAGCAGCCCTTACCGACTAGTCGGACACAATGAGCAGTTCTTC.

CDR3 nucleotides: TGTGCCAGCTCAGCGATCCTAGCGGTCCAAGATACGCAGTATTTT. The encoded protein is CASSAILAVQDTQYF. The chain has TRBV18 and TRBJ2-3; 7 nucleotides line up with TRBD2. The CDR3 runs to 15 residues. J was trimmed by 5 bases and V by 5 bases; bases with no gene match: 10. Germline V lookup: CDR1 KGHSH, CDR2 LQKENI.

The chain recombines TRBV6-5 with TRBJ1-6, with D unclear. The germline CDR1 and CDR2 sequences are MNHEY and SVGAGI. Trimming removed 5 bases from V and 3 bases from J, with 5 bases in between. This CDR3 contains 13 residues. This CDR3 reads CASSPSYNSPLHF. CDR3 bases: TGTGCCAGCAGTCCGAGCTATAATTCACCCCTCCACTTT.

V usage is TRBV5-4 and J usage is TRBJ2-5; 9 bases line up with TRBD1. V dropped 4 bases and J dropped 5; count of bases not matched to a gene: 12. The CDR3 loop spans 16 amino acids. Germline values: CDR1 SGHNT, CDR2 YYREEE (reference sequence). The CDR3 region has the DNA TGTGCCAGCAGCGGAATAGGACAGGGGAGGGAGGAGACCCAGTACTTC. This translates into CASSGIGQGREETQYF. The variable domain in full, completed from reference TRBV5-4 and TRBJ2-5, reads ETGVTQSPTHLIKTRGQQVTLRCSSQSGHNTVSWYQQALGQGPQFIFQYYREEENGRGNFPPRFSGLQFPNYSSELNVNALELDDSALYLCASSGIGQGREETQYFGPGTRLLVL.

This chain links TRBV27 with TRBJ2-2, with a weak D call TRBD1 (6 bases). The length of the CDR3 is 16 residues. Germline V CDR1 and CDR2: MNHEY, SMNVEV (reference sequence). Trimming pared 6 bases from V and 4 bases from J, leaving 18 bases between. The CDR3 DNA is TGTGCCAGCAGCCCTTGGTTTGGGGGCGGCACCGGGGAGCTGTTTTTT. Protein product: CASSPWFGGGTGELFF.

V is TRBV7-9 and J is TRBJ1-1; TRBD1 aligns across 9 bases. The CDR3 runs to 15 residues. The germline CDR1 and CDR2 sequences are SEHNR and FQNEAQ (reference sequence). Unmatched junction bases numbered 9, after V lost 5 bases and J lost 5 bases. This CDR3 is CASSRSGQGLTEAFF. For the CDR3, the DNA is TGTGCCAGCAGCCGATCGGGACAGGGCTTGACTGAAGCTTTCTTT. Variable domain in full (rest from reference TRBV7-9 and TRBJ1-1): DTGVSQNPRHKITKRGQNVTFRCDPISEHNRLYWYRQTLGQGPEFLTYFQNEAQLEKSRLLSDRFSAERPKGSFSTLEIQRTEQGDSAMYLCASSRSGQGLTEAFFGQGTRLTVV.

This clone appeared a single time. The CDR3 is CASSLARYKGKGELFF. In DNA, the CDR3 is TGTGCCAGCAGCTTAGCGCGGTATAAAGGAAAGGGGGAGCTGTTTTTT. The chain joins TRBV7-2 to TRBJ2-2, with D hard to call. Germline V gene sequence: CDR1 SGHTA, CDR2 FQGNSA. The V end was cut by 0 bases, the J end by 8 bases, with 16 bases between. This CDR3 has 16 residues.

This sequence joins TRBV7-2 and TRBJ2-1; no definite D call. This CDR3 region has 12 residues. V was cut by 3 bases and J by 3 bases, with 3 bases left in between. Looked up from germline, CDR1 is SGHTA and CDR2 is FQGNSA. CDR3 loop: CASSLSYNEQFF. The CDR3 DNA sequence: TGTGCCAGCAGCTTGAGCTACAATGAGCAGTTCTTC.

V and J are TRBV27 and TRBJ2-5; TRBD2 agrees at 11 bases. V shed 6 bases and J 5 bases; nucleotides not matched to a gene: 5. This CDR3 region has 14 residues. Germline V gene lookup returns CDR1 MNHEY and CDR2 SMNVEV (reference sequence). The CDR3 DNA follows: TGTGCCAGCAGCAGACTAGCGGGACGGGAGACCCAGTACTTC. Translation gives CASSRLAGRETQYF.

The rearrangement links TRBV7-2 to TRBJ2-3, with a weak D call TRBD2 (6 bases). Germline CDR1 SGHTA, CDR2 FQGNSA. CDR3 length equals 16 residues. V lost 3 bases to trimming and J lost 1 base, with 14 bases between them. As DNA, the CDR3 is TGTGCCAGCAGCTTCCCCCCGGGACTTCGCACAGATACGCAGTATTTT. This codes for CASSFPPGLRTDTQYF.

V gene TRBV5-1 combines with J gene TRBJ2-1; 11 nucleotides match TRBD2. Germline V gene data show CDR1 as SGHRS and CDR2 as YFSETQ. This CDR3 region has 15 residues. The J segment lost 5 bases and the V segment lost 2 bases, leaving 3 bases of the junction unmatched. The CDR3 region is CASSLLAGVNNEQFF. CDR3 in DNA: TGCGCCAGCAGCTTACTAGCGGGAGTAAACAATGAGCAGTTCTTC.

This chain links TRBV18 with TRBJ1-4; no firm D call. Germline loops: CDR1 KGHSH, CDR2 LQKENI. Trimming took off 6 bases at V and 7 bases at J, with 15 bases between the two ends. This CDR3 is built from 14 residues. CDR3 coding DNA: TGTGCCAGCTCCTCGGTCGGATGGAGTGAAAAACTGTTTTTT. This sequence encodes CASSSVGWSEKLFF.

This clone came up a few times. V usage is TRBV11-2 and J usage is TRBJ2-7; perhaps TRBD1 as D (5 bases). Trimming took 5 bases from V and 3 from J, leaving 8 bases between them. The V gene's germline CDR1 is SGHAT and CDR2 FQNNGV. The CDR3 is made up of 12 amino acids. CDR3 in DNA: TGTGCCAGCAGCCTCGACAGCTACGAGCAGTACTTC. It translates to CASSLDSYEQYF.

The J gene is TRBJ2-1, the V gene TRBV5-8; 8 positions match TRBD2. The CDR3 runs 16 residues. Germline trimming cut 0 bases from V and 9 bases from J; bases unmatched to any gene: 11. Germline CDR1 SGHTS, CDR2 YDEGEE. In DNA form, the CDR3 reads TGTGCCAGCAGCTTGGATCTGTCTAGCGGGTTTGGTGAGCAGTTCTTC. Translation: CASSLDLSSGFGEQFF.

The chain joins TRBV7-9 to TRBJ1-4, with 7 bases fitting TRBD1. CDR3 size: 16 residues. Looked up from germline, CDR1 is SEHNR and CDR2 is FQNEAQ (reference sequence). The junction had 6 bases not matched to a gene; V was cut back by 5 bases and J by 0 bases. The CDR3 sequence: CASSLGQRATNEKLFF. CDR3 bases: TGTGCCAGCAGCCTGGGACAGCGTGCAACTAATGAAAAACTGTTTTTT. Full variable domain (rest looked up from reference TRBV7-9 and TRBJ1-4): DTGVSQNPRHKITKRGQNVTFRCDPISEHNRLYWYRQTLGQGPEFLTYFQNEAQLEKSRLLSDRFSAERPKGSFSTLEIQRTEQGDSAMYLCASSLGQRATNEKLFFGSGTQLSVL.

This chain links TRBV19 with TRBJ2-1; D gene unclear. The CDR3 runs 15 residues. Trimming removed 5 bases from V and 2 bases from J, with 13 bases in between. The germline gives CDR1 LNHDA, CDR2 SQIVND (reference sequence). This chain's CDR3 is CASSGRFHPYNEQFF. The CDR3 DNA reads as TGTGCCAGTAGTGGGCGTTTTCACCCCTACAATGAGCAGTTCTTC.

The chain carries TRBV29-1 and TRBJ2-7, with 9 bases that match TRBD1. V gave up 3 bases and J gave up 4 bases; unmatched junction bases: 1. The CDR3 runs to 12 residues. Germline CDR1 SQVTM, CDR2 ANQGSEA. CDR3 coding DNA: TGCAGCGTTGAGACAGGGGGGTACGAGCAGTACTTC. It encodes CSVETGGYEQYF.

This sequence joins TRBV5-4 and TRBJ2-5; maybe TRBD2 (6 bases). Germline lookup yields CDR1 SGHNT and CDR2 YYREEE (reference sequence). V was cut by 0 bases and J by 3 bases, with 12 bases left in between. CDR3 length equals 15 residues. CDR3 residues: CASSLASAGKETQYF. The DNA for the CDR3 is TGTGCCAGCAGCTTGGCCTCAGCGGGCAAAGAGACCCAGTACTTC.

The chain uses TRBV29-1 and TRBJ1-5, with D possibly being TRBD1 (6 bases). The CDR3 has 14 residues. Trimming took 4 bases from V and 1 from J, leaving 11 bases between them. In germline, CDR1 is SQVTM, CDR2 ANQGSEA. CDR3 in DNA: TGCAGCGTTGGAACGGACAGAAGCAATCAGCCCCAGCATTTT. It codes for CSVGTDRSNQPQHF.

About this clone itself: One junction end does not reproduce the germline sequence, and a read error may be involved. The CDR3 DNA is TGTGCTAGCAGCTTAGGGACAGGCCGCACAGATACGCAGTATTTT. Its protein is CASSLGTGRTDTQYF. V usage is TRBV7-7 and J usage is TRBJ2-3; 8 bases fit TRBD1. Germline CDR1 SSHAT, CDR2 FNYEAQ (reference sequence). The CDR3 consists of 15 residues.

Turning to this clone: Just one base apart from a much larger clone, this may be a read error. The V gene is TRBV7-9, the J gene TRBJ2-7, with D perhaps TRBD2 (5 bases). This CDR3 spans 14 amino acids. Germline-derived CDR1 and CDR2 are SEHNR and FQNEAQ (reference sequence). V shed 2 bases and J shed 0 bases, with 8 bases lying between them. The CDR3 DNA sequence: TGTGCCAGCAGCTTAAATGAGGGCTCCTACGAGCAGTACTTC. Translated: CASSLNEGSYEQYF.

The rearrangement joins TRBV5-1 to TRBJ2-1, with D tentatively TRBD1 (6 bases). Germline V gene data show CDR1 as SGHRS and CDR2 as YFSETQ. The CDR3 spans 14 residues. V lost 0 bases and J lost 9, with 13 bases in between. In DNA form, the CDR3 reads TGCGCCAGCAGCTTGGGGGGGCCCTCGGGTGAGCAGTTCTTC. Translated: CASSLGGPSGEQFF.

The rearrangement links TRBV5-4 to TRBJ1-1, with D uncertain. Per the germline V gene, CDR1 is SGHNT and CDR2 is YYREEE (reference sequence). The CDR3 covers 12 residues. V was shortened by 4 bases and J by 5 bases, with 9 bases between the two germline ends. CDR3 DNA: TGTGCCAGCAGCCTGCGTAAGACTGAAGCTTTCTTT. Its translation: CASSLRKTEAFF.

V gene TRBV3-1 (or the pseudogene TRBV3-2) combines with J gene TRBJ1-2, with a tentative D call TRBD1 (6 bases). CDR3 length equals 15 residues. Trimming removed 6 bases at V and 2 bases at J, with 16 bases between. The germline CDR1 and CDR2 sequences are LGHDT and YNNKEL (reference sequence). The CDR3 loop is CASSQTFTGNYGYTF. DNA of the CDR3: TGTGCCAGCAGTCAGACATTCACAGGGAACTATGGCTACACCTTC.

The rearrangement uses TRBV11-2 and TRBJ2-1; 15 bases agree with TRBD2. CDR3 length: 16 residues. CDR1 is SGHAT and CDR2 is FQNNGV in the germline V gene. V lost 5 bases, J lost 2 bases, and 1 base stayed unmatched. The CDR3 is CASSRTSGRAYNEQFF. As DNA, the CDR3 is TGTGCCAGCAGCAGGACTAGCGGGAGGGCCTACAATGAGCAGTTCTTC.

The sample holds one count of this clone. The rearrangement uses TRBV6-6 and TRBJ2-1; D gene ambiguous. Per germline, CDR1 MNHNY and CDR2 SVGAGI (reference sequence). The CDR3 extends over 14 amino acids. Trimming cost V 5 bases and J 7 bases, with 15 bases left between them. The CDR3 protein is CASSPLTSMNEQFF. The DNA of the CDR3 is TGTGCCAGCAGTCCTCTTACTTCTATGAATGAGCAGTTCTTC.

In regard to this clone: The junction departs from the called germline gene at one end, perhaps through a read error. V is TRBV6-6 and J is TRBJ2-1; the match to TRBD2 covers 7 bases. This CDR3 comprises 13 residues. The germline V gene encodes CDR1 MNHNY and CDR2 SVGAGI (reference sequence). The CDR3 bases are TGTGCCAGCAGTTACTGGGCGGGAGAGGGTCAGATCTTC. Translating it yields CASSYWAGEGQIF.

The J gene is TRBJ2-7, the V gene TRBV3-1 (or the pseudogene TRBV3-2), with 8 bases fitting TRBD2. V lost 5 bases to trimming and J lost 4 bases; unmatched junction nucleotides: 13. The CDR3 length is 16 residues. Per germline, CDR1 LGHDT and CDR2 YNNKEL (reference sequence). CDR3 sequence reads: CASSLGPSSGQYEQYF. CDR3 in DNA: TGTGCCAGCAGCTTGGGGCCCTCTAGCGGGCAATACGAGCAGTACTTC.

The chain couples TRBV18 to TRBJ1-6, with TRBD1 identical over 7 bases. There are 18 residues in the CDR3. The germline V gene has CDR1 KGHSH and CDR2 LQKENI. With 4 bases clipped from V and 4 bases from J, the junction kept 13 bases outside the gene matches. CDR3 sequence (DNA): TGTGCCAGCTCACTCTTTGGAGACAGGGCCACTTATAATTCACCCCTCCACTTT. This codes for CASSLFGDRATYNSPLHF.